This TCR beta chain appears in the sequencing data of a study of glioma-infiltrating T cells. General observations from the study: Non-neoplastic patients had below-expected tissue-blood divergence, while all gliomas exceeded expectation.

This clonotype was picked up many times. What it binds is not known. The iRepertoire nested amplicon-rescue multiplex PCR amplified TCR alpha and beta CDR3s from RNA. One entry per CDR3 protein, called by TCRdb with MiXCR from the multiplex PCR reads. The top ten clones hold 42% of a sample with approximately 17,000 distinct CDR3 sequences, over 45% of them seen once. Sequencing was performed on glioma tissue, nonneoplastic brain tissue, or PBMCs (not recorded which). The origin of this receptor is a human donor with low-grade glioma or glioblastoma, undergoing nonglioma brain surgery, or in good health (not recorded which).

CDR3 coding DNA: TGCGCCAGCAGCTTGTACGGCACCAATGAGCAGTTCTTC. Protein product: CASSLYGTNEQFF. The chain joins TRBV5-1 to TRBJ2-1; unclear D gene. Deletions cut 1 base from V and 6 bases from J, with 8 bases between. The CDR3 is 13 amino acids. From germline, CDR1 is SGHRS and CDR2 YFSETQ.